This TCR beta chain emerged from a study of blood T cell repertoires in COVID-19. Study in general: COVID-19 samples collected from the United States, Italy and Spain covered acute and convalescent phases.

Which cohort a participant joined came from the clinical history participants gave. In the authors' methods: The authors estimated nucleated cell counts from reference gene primer amplification. Method: immunoSEQ multiplex PCR; TCRdb's copy keeps in-frame clones and lacks some. The V and J calls and clone size are taken from that table; D and trimming were inferred from the DNA. The sample gives approximately 250,000 clones, about 90% of which show up once; roughly 4% is in the top ten. The germline gives CDR1 MNHEY, CDR2 SVGAGI. This CDR3 is built from 13 residues. The V and J ends lost 4 bases and 3 bases respectively, with 10 bases between them.

The receptor was derived from a woman aged 25 to 39 with acute COVID-19. The genes are TRBV6-5 and TRBJ2-7; D is unresolved. Sequencing was carried out using PBMCs or T cells enriched from blood (not recorded which). The CDR3 spells CASSSISSYEQYF. DNA for the CDR3: TGTGCCAGCAGTTCTATTTCGAGCTACGAGCAGTACTTC.